The entry below gives a single T cell receptor beta chain sequence along with its context. The data are from a study of blood T cell repertoires in COVID-19. Study as a whole: Both acute and convalescent COVID-19 samples were obtained from the United States, Italy and Spain. T cells, B-cell-depleted T cells, or PBMCs provided the cDNA or gDNA that served as material.

Original data processing: Amplifying reference gene primers gave estimates of nucleated cell counts. Libraries were prepared by immunoSEQ multiplex PCR; TCRdb keeps only in-frame clonotypes and omits some of them. That table gives V, J and clone size, and the DNA gave D and trimming. The sample includes hundreds of thousands of clones, around 83% of them seen just once. The CDR3 spans 19 residues. Per the germline V gene, CDR1 is LGHNT and CDR2 is FRNRAP. The V end was cut by 6 bases, the J end by 0 bases, with 24 bases between. The chain carries TRBV12-5 and TRBJ1-3; D is ambiguous. The sequence was obtained from a woman between 45 and 60 years old with acute or convalescent COVID-19. Sequencing was performed on peripheral blood. The CDR3: CASGPQPPETPSSGNTIYF. CDR3 bases: TGTGCTAGTGGCCCGCAACCACCTGAGACACCAAGCTCTGGAAACACCATATATTTT.